The entry that follows covers one TCR beta chain sequence. Donors were grouped by their self-reported clinical history. Profiled with immunoSEQ multiplex PCR; TCRdb holds only in-frame clones, not every one. The sample has approximately 190,000 clones; around 82% are singletons. The entry originates in a study of blood T cell repertoires in COVID-19. The germline V gene has CDR1 LNHDA and CDR2 SQIVND (reference sequence). Trimming removed 6 bases from V and 0 bases from J; junction bases left unmatched: 6. The CDR3 runs to 15 residues. V is TRBV19 and J is TRBJ1-2; 8 nucleotides line up with TRBD1. Sequencing was carried out using PBMCs or T cells enriched from blood (not recorded which). The source is a woman in her sixties with acute COVID-19. The CDR3 DNA reads as TGTGCCAGTAGCGCCGGACAGGGAGCTAACTATGGCTACACCTTC. This codes for CASSAGQGANYGYTF.